This TCR beta chain is drawn from a study of T cells expressing NK-cell markers. About the study: Sorted CD3+CD56+NKG2C+, CD3+CD56+NKG2C- and CD3+CD56-NKG2C+ T cells provided the TCR beta repertoires. Among eight sequenced donors, seven carried HCMV seropositivity while one was seronegative. Broader study findings: Whether expanded NKG2C+ T cell clones were HCMV specific stayed uncertain.

A remark on this clonotype: Its target is not known.

Germline CDR1 is SGHTA and CDR2 is FQGNSA. The CDR3 spans 13 residues. cDNA encoding TCR beta was synthesized via 5'RACE template switching incorporating UMIs. Using the 5' RACE reads, TCRdb records one entry per CDR3 protein without DNA. Here the sample table reports tens of thousands of distinct CDR3 sequences. The TCR was taken from a woman between 18 and 69 years old in good health. Sequencing was performed on blood T cells: a sorted CD56 or NKG2C T cell subset, CD4+ or CD8+ T cells, or bulk PBMC T cells (not recorded which). The chain links TRBV7-2 to TRBJ1-2; TCRdb designates TRBD1, a call that cannot be tested without DNA. CDR3 amino acids: CACPGQAGYGYTF.